A few counts support the clone carrying this TCR beta chain. TCRdb fed the RT-PCR reads into MiXCR, producing one record per CDR3 protein. In the table there are some 960,000 distinct CDR3 sequences, roughly 17% of which are singletons. The data were taken from a study of patients and donors after allogeneic stem cell transplantation. This receptor was identified in a human donor who was either an allogeneic HSCT recipient or a stem cell or donor lymphocyte infusion donor (not recorded which). It is not recorded whose cells these are; they may come from a transplant donor. Sequencing was carried out using blood, either unsorted or a sorted T cell fraction (not recorded which).

The CDR3 DNA sequence: TGTGCCAGCAGTTACCGGCAGGGGATGTACGAGCAGTACTTC. Its translation is CASSYRQGMYEQYF. The chain couples TRBV6-5 to TRBJ2-7; D is perhaps TRBD1 (6 bases). CDR3 length equals 14 residues. CDR1 and CDR2 (germline): MNHEY, SVGAGI. Trimming took off 2 bases at V and 4 bases at J, with 12 bases between the two ends.